The source of this TCR beta chain is a study of blood T cell repertoires in COVID-19. About the study: The study drew acute and convalescent COVID-19 samples from the United States, Italy and Spain.

This clone has just one count. Authors' methods: Amplification of reference gene primers provided the estimated nucleated cell counts. This table comes from immunoSEQ multiplex PCR, and its TCRdb copy is limited to in-frame clones, with some not included. V, J and clone size derive from that table, while D and trimming were established from the DNA sequence. The sample includes 150,000 to 200,000 clones, over 80% of them seen just once. Germline loops: CDR1 SGHTA, CDR2 FQGTGA. There are 20 residues in the CDR3. V was shortened by 0 bases and J by 1 base, with 25 bases between the two germline ends. The sequence derives from a woman aged 40 to 50 with acute or convalescent COVID-19. The chain couples TRBV7-3 to TRBJ2-7; D perhaps matches TRBD2 (6 bases). Material: peripheral blood. The DNA of the CDR3 is TGTGCCAGCAGCTTAACCCTCCTGACCTGGACACCTGCGGGGTCCTACGAGCAGTACTTC. Its protein product is CASSLTLLTWTPAGSYEQYF.